One sample yielded the 23 T cell receptor beta chains listed below, sequenced in a study of blood T cell repertoires in COVID-19. Assay: immunoSEQ multiplex PCR; the TCRdb copy retains only in-frame clones and omits some. The sample consists of some 180,000 clones, more than 70% of them appearing once. Input material: PBMCs or T cells enriched from blood (not recorded which). Source of these receptors: a man between 40 and 49 years old who had recovered from COVID-19.

The J gene is TRBJ1-1, the V gene TRBV27, with a possible D match to TRBD1 (6 bases). With 6 bases removed from V and 7 bases from J, the gap between germline ends came to 21 bases. Germline V gives CDR1 MNHEY, CDR2 SMNVEV (reference sequence). There are 15 residues in the CDR3. In DNA form, the CDR3 reads TGTGCCAGCAGCCCCCAGGGGTCCCGTTTGGATGAAGCTTTCTTT. This codes for CASSPQGSRLDEAFF.

The chain recombines TRBV7-2 with TRBJ1-1, with D possibly TRBD1 on 5 matching bases. The CDR3 totals 13 residues. Germline V gene data show CDR1 as SGHTA and CDR2 as FQGNSA. Between the trimmed V and J ends, which lost 1 base and 8 bases, there was a span of 11 bases. In DNA, the CDR3 is TGTGCCAGCAGCTTAGGACAGACCTCGGAAGCTTTCTTT. Protein sequence: CASSLGQTSEAFF. Filled out from reference TRBV7-2 and TRBJ1-1, the complete variable domain reads GAGVSQSPSNKVTEKGKDVELRCDPISGHTALYWYRQSLGQGLEFLIYFQGNSAPDKSGLPSDRFSAERTGGSVSTLTIQRTQQEDSAVYLCASSLGQTSEAFFGQGTRLTVV.

The chain carries TRBV5-6 and TRBJ2-7; a weak D match, TRBD1 (6 bases). The germline V gene encodes CDR1 SGHDT and CDR2 YYEEEE. This CDR3 region has 12 residues. V lost 2 bases, J lost 5 bases, and 8 bases lay in between. The CDR3 DNA is TGTGCCAGCAGCTTCTCAGGGGACGAGCAGTACTTC. Encoded protein: CASSFSGDEQYF.

The CDR3 spells CASSGGMSSTDTQYF. The CDR3 bases are TGTGCCAGCAGCGGAGGAATGTCTAGCACAGATACGCAGTATTTT. V and J are TRBV9 and TRBJ2-3; D gene uncertain. V gave up 3 bases and J gave up 0 bases, with 11 bases separating them. CDR3 length: 15 residues. Germline CDR1 SGDLS, CDR2 YYNGEE.

The table lists this clone with a count of one. This chain connects TRBV30 to TRBJ2-7; possibly TRBD2 for D (6 bases). In germline, CDR1 is GTSNPN, CDR2 SVGIG (reference sequence). The germline V and J ends were trimmed by 3 bases and 0 bases, with 9 bases remaining between them. The CDR3 sequence is 13 residues long. The CDR3: CAWRGGYSYEQYF. The CDR3 bases are TGTGCCTGGAGGGGGGGTTACTCCTACGAGCAGTACTTC.

V and J are TRBV14 and TRBJ2-7; possibly TRBD2 for D (5 bases). The CDR3 runs to 14 residues. Trimming removed 4 bases from V and 9 bases from J, with 19 bases in between. The germline CDR1 and CDR2 sequences are SGHDN and FVKESK. The DNA of the CDR3 is TGTGCCAGCAGCCTCCCAAGGGTGGGAGCCCGGCAGTACTTC. It codes for CASSLPRVGARQYF.

In this sample, this clone turned up once. The chain links TRBV6-5 to TRBJ2-1; 9 bases line up with TRBD2. CDR1 and CDR2 from the germline V gene are MNHEY and SVGAGI. The length of the CDR3 is 16 residues. After removal of 0 bases from V and 8 bases from J, the junction contained 8 bases not matched to a gene. The CDR3 here is CASSYSAGGPVDEQFF. CDR3 DNA sequence: TGTGCCAGCAGTTACTCGGCGGGAGGGCCAGTGGATGAGCAGTTCTTC.

This clone has only one observation. The chain links TRBV15 to TRBJ1-5; 7 bases line up with TRBD1. This CDR3 is 17 amino acids long. J gave up 1 base and V 0 bases, and 6 bases lay outside the gene matches. From germline, CDR1 is LNHNV and CDR2 YYDKDF (reference sequence). The CDR3 is CATSRDRAGGSNQPQHF. CDR3 nucleotide sequence: TGTGCCACCAGCAGAGATCGGGCAGGGGGGAGCAATCAGCCCCAGCATTTT.

V is TRBV7-9 and J is TRBJ1-6, with a possible D match to TRBD1 (6 bases). Per the germline V gene, CDR1 is SEHNR and CDR2 is FQNEAQ (reference sequence). This CDR3 region has 14 residues. The V end was cut by 6 bases, the J end by 6 bases, with 12 bases between. As DNA, the CDR3 is TGTGCCAGCAGAGAAGACAGGATTAATTCACCCCTCCACTTT. It codes for CASREDRINSPLHF. Full variable domain (remainder filled in from reference TRBV7-9 and TRBJ1-6): DTGVSQNPRHKITKRGQNVTFRCDPISEHNRLYWYRQTLGQGPEFLTYFQNEAQLEKSRLLSDRFSAERPKGSFSTLEIQRTEQGDSAMYLCASREDRINSPLHFGNGTRLTVT.

The rearrangement uses TRBV11-2 and TRBJ2-7; tentatively, D is TRBD1 (6 bases). CDR3 size: 13 residues. Per the germline V gene, CDR1 is SGHAT and CDR2 is FQNNGV. V was trimmed by 6 bases and J by 2 bases, leaving 11 bases between them. The CDR3 DNA follows: TGTGCCAGCAGGGAACAGGGCCCCTACGAGCAGTACTTC. It encodes CASREQGPYEQYF.

The chain couples TRBV30 to TRBJ1-2; D is unclear. CDR1 and CDR2 (germline): GTSNPN, SVGIG (reference sequence). V lost 7 bases and J lost 3, with 12 bases in between. The CDR3 has 12 residues. Here the CDR3 reads CAFGGRDYGYTF. The CDR3 bases are TGTGCCTTCGGCGGGAGGGACTATGGCTACACCTTC.

The chain links TRBV28 to TRBJ1-1; 9 bases fit TRBD1. The V gene's germline CDR1 is MDHEN and CDR2 SYDVKM. CDR3 length: 15 residues. V shed 5 bases and J 3 bases; nucleotides not matched to a gene: 7. CDR3 loop: CASSNRGRSDTEAFF. Written as DNA, the CDR3 is TGTGCCAGCAGTAACAGGGGGCGCTCGGACACTGAAGCTTTCTTT.

The chain couples TRBV27 to TRBJ1-4, with D possibly TRBD1 on 6 matching bases. CDR3 size: 17 residues. Between the trimmed V and J ends, which lost 6 bases and 8 bases, there was a span of 25 bases. Germline CDR1 MNHEY, CDR2 SMNVEV (reference sequence). The CDR3 nucleotides are TGTGCCAGCAGCCGACGGGGGGGCCCGGGGTCTAGGGAAAAACTGTTTTTT. It translates to CASSRRGGPGSREKLFF.

The CDR3 is CASRSGGAGNTEAFF. CDR3 coding DNA: TGTGCCAGCAGGTCTGGGGGGGCCGGGAACACTGAAGCTTTCTTT. The chain joins TRBV6-5 to TRBJ1-1; perhaps TRBD1 as D (6 bases). Trimming stripped 6 bases from V and 1 base from J, with 15 bases between. This CDR3 is 15 amino acids long. CDR1 is MNHEY and CDR2 is SVGAGI in the germline V gene.

This chain uses TRBV14 with TRBJ1-2; no clear D gene. The V and J ends lost 0 bases and 4 bases respectively, with 12 bases between them. Germline V gene sequence: CDR1 SGHDN, CDR2 FVKESK. There are 15 residues in the CDR3. CDR3 nucleotide sequence: TGTGCCAGCAGCCAAGATCCCTACGGTACCTATGGCTACACCTTC. It translates to CASSQDPYGTYGYTF.

The chain has TRBV3-1 (or the pseudogene TRBV3-2) and TRBJ1-1; TRBD1 matches at 9 bases. Germline V lookup: CDR1 LGHDT, CDR2 YNNKEL (reference sequence). Trimming cost V 4 bases and J 4 bases; bases outside gene matches: 10. CDR3 length: 16 amino acids. CDR3 loop: CASSLPGTGMGTEAFF. The CDR3 nucleotides read TGTGCCAGCAGCCTGCCCGGGACAGGGATGGGCACTGAAGCTTTCTTT.

The V and J genes are TRBV11-3 and TRBJ2-1, with 9 bases identical to TRBD2. The germline gives CDR1 SGHNT, CDR2 YENEEA. V gave up 0 bases and J gave up 7 bases; unmatched junction bases: 7. CDR3 length: 16 amino acids. The CDR3 DNA reads TGTGCCAGCAGCTTAGATTTAGCGGGAGTCAGAAATGAGCAGTTCTTC. This codes for CASSLDLAGVRNEQFF. The variable domain in full, completed from reference TRBV11-3 and TRBJ2-1, reads EAGVVQSPRYKIIEKKQPVAFWCNPISGHNTLYWYLQNLGQGPELLIRYENEEAVDDSQLPKDRFSAERLKGVDSTLKIQPAELGDSAVYLCASSLDLAGVRNEQFFGPGTRLTVL.

The DNA of the CDR3 is TGTGCCAGCAGACCCGGACAGGGATATGGAAACACCATATATTTT. It codes for CASRPGQGYGNTIYF. V gene TRBV6-5 combines with J gene TRBJ1-3, with 8 positions matching TRBD1. Trimming removed 6 bases from V and 3 bases from J; junction bases left unmatched: 7. There are 15 residues in the CDR3. Germline lookup yields CDR1 MNHEY and CDR2 SVGAGI.

CDR3 loop: CASSVSPDTNSPLHF. DNA for the CDR3: TGTGCCAGCAGCGTCTCACCCGATACAAATTCACCCCTCCACTTT. V gene TRBV9 combines with J gene TRBJ1-6; D gene unclear. Trimming stripped 2 bases from V and 7 bases from J, with 13 bases between. Looked up from germline, CDR1 is SGDLS and CDR2 is YYNGEE. This CDR3 comprises 15 residues.

The V and J genes are TRBV30 and TRBJ2-5; a weak D match, TRBD2 (5 bases). CDR1 is GTSNPN and CDR2 is SVGIG in the germline V gene (reference sequence). CDR3 length: 12 amino acids. Trimming pared 6 bases from V and 4 bases from J, leaving 12 bases between. CDR3 loop: CACGSGVETQYF. In nucleotides, the CDR3 is TGTGCCTGCGGCAGCGGCGTAGAGACCCAGTACTTC. Drawing the rest from reference TRBV30 and TRBJ2-5, the complete variable domain is SQTIHQWPATLVQPVGSPLSLECTVEGTSNPNLYWYRQAAGRGLQLLFYSVGIGQISSEVPQNLSASRPQDRQFILSSKKLLLSDSGFYLCACGSGVETQYFGPGTRLLVL.

This clone turned up a few times. This chain uses TRBV30 with TRBJ1-4; D gene unclear. CDR1 and CDR2 (germline): GTSNPN, SVGIG (reference sequence). Deletions cut 4 bases from V and 2 bases from J, with 11 bases between. CDR3 length equals 14 residues. This CDR3 is CAWTRAGTNEKLFF. The CDR3 DNA is TGTGCCTGGACACGCGCGGGGACTAATGAAAAACTGTTTTTT.

The V and J genes are TRBV29-1 and TRBJ2-7; D is undetermined. The germline V and J ends were trimmed by 5 bases and 2 bases, with 10 bases remaining between them. This CDR3 has 12 residues. Germline CDR1 reads SQVTM; CDR2 reads ANQGSEA. The CDR3 here is CSVRVRTYEQYF. The CDR3 coding sequence is TGCAGCGTTCGCGTGAGAACCTACGAGCAGTACTTC.

V is TRBV5-1 and J is TRBJ1-1, with D uncertain. This CDR3 contains 12 residues. With 2 bases removed from V and 4 bases from J, the gap between germline ends came to 6 bases. CDR1 is SGHRS, CDR2 YFSETQ, per germline. In DNA, the CDR3 is TGCGCCAGCAGCTTTGGTAGCACTGAAGCTTTCTTT. Amino acid sequence: CASSFGSTEAFF.